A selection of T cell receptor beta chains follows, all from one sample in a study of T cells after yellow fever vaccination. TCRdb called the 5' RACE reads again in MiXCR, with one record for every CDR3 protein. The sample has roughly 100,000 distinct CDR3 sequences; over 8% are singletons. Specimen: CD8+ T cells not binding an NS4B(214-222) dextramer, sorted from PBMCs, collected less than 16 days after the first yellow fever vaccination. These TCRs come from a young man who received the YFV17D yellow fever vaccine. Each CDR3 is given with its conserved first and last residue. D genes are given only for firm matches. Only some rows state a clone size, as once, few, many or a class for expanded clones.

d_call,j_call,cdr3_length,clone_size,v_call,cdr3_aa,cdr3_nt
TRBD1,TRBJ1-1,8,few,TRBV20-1,CSARGSFF,TGCAGTGCCAGGGGGTCTTTCTTT
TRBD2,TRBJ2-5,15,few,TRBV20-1,CSTVGLAGGTETQYF,TGCAGTACGGTGGGGCTAGCGGGGGGGACGGAGACCCAGTACTTC
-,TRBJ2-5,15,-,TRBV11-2,CASSHPGGGLETQYF,TGTGCCAGCAGCCACCCAGGGGGGGGGCTGGAGACCCAGTACTTC
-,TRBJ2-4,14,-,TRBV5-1,CASSLRGPGDIQYF,TGCGCCAGCAGCTTGCGGGGTCCCGGGGACATTCAGTACTTC
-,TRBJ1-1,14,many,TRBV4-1,CASSQPIWRTEAFF,TGCGCCAGCAGCCAACCCATATGGAGAACTGAAGCTTTCTTT
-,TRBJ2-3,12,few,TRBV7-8,CASSSRPDTQYF,TGTGCCAGCAGCTCGAGGCCAGATACGCAGTATTTT
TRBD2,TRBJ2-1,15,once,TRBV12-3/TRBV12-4,CASSPGSSGDNEQFF,TGTGCCAGCAGCCCTGGGTCTAGCGGGGACAATGAGCAGTTCTTC
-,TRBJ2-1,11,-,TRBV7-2,CASRPGDHEFF,TGTGCCAGCAGGCCCGGGGACCATGAGTTCTTC
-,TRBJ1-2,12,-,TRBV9,CASSVDPYGYTF,TGTGCCAGCAGCGTCGACCCGTATGGCTACACCTTC
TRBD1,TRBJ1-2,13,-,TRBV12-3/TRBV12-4,CASIRGTGYGYTF,TGTGCCAGCATTAGGGGGACAGGGTATGGCTACACCTTC
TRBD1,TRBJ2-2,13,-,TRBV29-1,CSVGQGNTGELFF,TGCAGCGTTGGACAGGGGAACACCGGGGAGCTGTTTTTT
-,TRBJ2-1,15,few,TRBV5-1,CASSLWLAEGNEQFF,TGCGCCAGCAGCTTGTGGCTAGCCGAGGGGAATGAGCAGTTCTTC
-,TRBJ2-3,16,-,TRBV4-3,CASSPGTGVGTDTQYF,TGCGCCAGCAGCCCTGGGACTGGGGTTGGCACAGATACGCAGTATTTT
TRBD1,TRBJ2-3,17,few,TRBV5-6,CASSWDSIPSRTDTQYF,TGTGCCAGCAGCTGGGACAGCATACCTAGTCGGACAGATACGCAGTATTTT
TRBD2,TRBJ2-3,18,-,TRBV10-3,CAISESGSSGAYTDTQYF,TGTGCCATCAGTGAGTCGGGGTCTAGCGGGGCCTACACAGATACGCAGTATTTT
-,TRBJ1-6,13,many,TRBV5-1,CASSLGGKSPLHF,TGCGCCAGCAGCTTGGGAGGCAAGAGTCCCCTCCACTTT
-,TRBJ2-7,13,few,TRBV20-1,CSARGDTTYEQYF,TGCAGTGCTAGGGGGGACACCACCTACGAGCAGTACTTC
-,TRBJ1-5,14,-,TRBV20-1,CSAYLTGSRQPQHF,TGCAGTGCCTACCTAACGGGGTCTAGGCAGCCCCAGCATTTT
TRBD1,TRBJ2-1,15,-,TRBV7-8,CASSLRRGPYNEQFF,TGTGCCAGCAGCCTGCGCAGGGGGCCATACAATGAGCAGTTCTTC
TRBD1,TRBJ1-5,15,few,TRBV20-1,CSATDREVSNQPQHF,TGCAGTGCTACGGACAGGGAGGTTAGCAATCAGCCCCAGCATTTT
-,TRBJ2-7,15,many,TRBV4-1,CASSQDPGQINEQYF,TGCGCCAGCAGCCAAGATCCGGGACAAATAAACGAGCAGTACTTC
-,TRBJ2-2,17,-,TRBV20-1,CCARDPQGPEPTGELFF,TGCTGTGCTAGAGATCCTCAGGGCCCGGAACCAACCGGGGAGCTGTTTTTT